Detailed here is one TCR beta chain. Per the original data handling: Estimated nucleated cell counts came from reference gene primer amplification. Data came from immunoSEQ multiplex PCR; TCRdb stores just in-frame clones and leaves some out. V and J calls and clone size are given by that table; D and trimming were obtained from the DNA. The sample records around 250,000 clones, 82% being singletons. The data were obtained in a study of blood T cell repertoires in COVID-19. At the level of the study: PBMCs, B-cell-depleted T cells, or T cells provided the cDNA or gDNA that made up the material.

Germline V gives CDR1 SGHRS, CDR2 YFSETQ. The V gene lost 4 bases and the J gene lost 7 bases, with 14 bases spanning the gap. The CDR3 loop spans 14 amino acids. The chain recombines TRBV5-1 with TRBJ2-2, with a weak D call TRBD2 (5 bases). The specimen was peripheral blood. The receptor was derived from a woman older than 75 with acute or convalescent COVID-19. The CDR3 bases are TGCGCCAGCAGCCCACGCGGAGAGGGCGGGGAGCTGTTTTTT. Amino acids: CASSPRGEGGELFF.